This T cell receptor (beta chain) is from a study of stem cell transplantation in POMP-related autoinflammatory disease. On the study more broadly: Hypothesis: faulty thymoproteasomes impair CD8+ T-cell selection, skewing TRB repertoires. CD8+ T cells were low and CD4+ cells naive-skewed before transplant.

PRAID combined immunodeficiency and autoinflammation. The ends were cut back, 1 base at V and 0 bases at J, with 6 bases in the middle. Germline assignment: CDR1 SNHLY and CDR2 FYNNEI. This CDR3 is built from 15 residues. Clones were read by immunoSEQ multiplex PCR, and TCRdb kept only the in-frame ones, dropping some. The top ten hold approximately 2.3% of the sample, which has some 26,000 clones, more than 75% seen once. This sequence originates from a human donor with POMP-related autoinflammation and immune dysregulation (PRAID). The specimen was CD4+ T cells from PBMCs, collected before stem cell transplantation. J is TRBJ2-2 and V is TRBV2; a weak D match, TRBD1 (5 bases). This CDR3 is CASSEGTSNTGELFF. The CDR3 DNA reads TGTGCCAGCAGTGAAGGGACATCGAACACCGGGGAGCTGTTTTTT.